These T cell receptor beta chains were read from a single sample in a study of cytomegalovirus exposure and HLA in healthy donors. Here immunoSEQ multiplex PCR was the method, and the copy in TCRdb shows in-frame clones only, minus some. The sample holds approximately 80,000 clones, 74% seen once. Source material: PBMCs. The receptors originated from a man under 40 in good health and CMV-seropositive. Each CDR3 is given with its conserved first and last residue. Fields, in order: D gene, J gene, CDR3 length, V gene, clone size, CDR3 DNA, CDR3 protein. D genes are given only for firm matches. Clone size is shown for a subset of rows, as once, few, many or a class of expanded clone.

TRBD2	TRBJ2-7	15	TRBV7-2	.	TGTGCCAGCAGGATCGGGGGAGGGAGGTCCTACGAGCAGTACTTC	CASRIGGGRSYEQYF
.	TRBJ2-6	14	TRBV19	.	TGTGCCAGTACCCCGGGTTCTGGGGCCAACGTCCTGACTTTC	CASTPGSGANVLTF
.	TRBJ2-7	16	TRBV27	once	TGTGCCAGCAGTATTACCTGGGACACCTTCTCCTACGAGCAGTACTTC	CASSITWDTFSYEQYF
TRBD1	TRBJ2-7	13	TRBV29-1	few	TGCAGCGTTCAGACAGGGCAATTGGTCGAGCAGTACTTC	CSVQTGQLVEQYF
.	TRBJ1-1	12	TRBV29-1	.	TGCAGCGTTGAGACTCCCGGTACTGAAGCTTTCTTT	CSVETPGTEAFF
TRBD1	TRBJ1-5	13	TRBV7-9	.	TGTGCCAGCAGCCAGGACAGGGATCAGCCCCAGCATTTT	CASSQDRDQPQHF
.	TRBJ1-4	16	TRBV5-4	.	TGTGCCAGCAGCTTGAGGGCAGGGGCAACTAATGAAAAACTGTTTTTT	CASSLRAGATNEKLFF
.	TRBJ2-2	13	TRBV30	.	TGTGCCTGGAGTGTCCGGGTAACCGGGGAGCTGTTTTTT	CAWSVRVTGELFF
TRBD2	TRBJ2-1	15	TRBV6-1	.	TGTGCCAGCAGTTGGCCGAATAGCGGGTCCAATGAGCAGTTCTTC	CASSWPNSGSNEQFF
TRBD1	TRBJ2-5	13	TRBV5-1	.	TGCGCCACAGACAGGGGGCTGGGAGAGACCCAGTACTTC	CATDRGLGETQYF
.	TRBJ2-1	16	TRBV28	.	TGTGCCAGCAGTTACCAGGGGTTGGTCGGCTACAATGAGCAGTTCTTC	CASSYQGLVGYNEQFF
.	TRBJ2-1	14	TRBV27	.	TGTGCCAGCAGCCTCAGACCGCGGCCGGGTGAGCAGTTCTTC	CASSLRPRPGEQFF
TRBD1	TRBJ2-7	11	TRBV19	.	TGTGCCAGCAATCAGGGGGACGAGCAGTACTTC	CASNQGDEQYF
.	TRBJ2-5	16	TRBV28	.	TGTGCCAGCACCGCCTTACGGGGAGTCCTCCAAGAGACCCAGTACTTC	CASTALRGVLQETQYF
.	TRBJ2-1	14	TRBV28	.	TGTGCCAGCAGTTTTGTTAGCGGAACGGATGAGCAGTTCTTC	CASSFVSGTDEQFF
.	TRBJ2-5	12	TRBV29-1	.	TGCAGCGTTGACCCGGGTCAAGAGACCCAGTACTTC	CSVDPGQETQYF
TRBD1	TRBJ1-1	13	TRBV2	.	TGTGCCAGTCTCCGGGACAGAAACACTGAAGCTTTCTTT	CASLRDRNTEAFF
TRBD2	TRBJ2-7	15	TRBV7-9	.	TGTGCCAGCAGCTCTAGCGGGGGGCCTCGGAACGAGCAGTACTTC	CASSSSGGPRNEQYF
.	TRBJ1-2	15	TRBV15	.	TGTGCCACCAGCAGAGTGTTACAGGCTAACTATGGCTACACCTTC	CATSRVLQANYGYTF
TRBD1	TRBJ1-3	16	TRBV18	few	TGTGCCAGCTCACCAAGGGGACAGGGTGCTGGAAACACCATATATTTT	CASSPRGQGAGNTIYF
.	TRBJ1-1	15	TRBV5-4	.	TGTGCCAGCCATTCCCTCGTGGGAGCGAGCACTGAAGCTTTCTTT	CASHSLVGASTEAFF
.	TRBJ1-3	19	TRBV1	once	TGCACCAGCAGCCACCCCGCGGGGGGACAGGGCGTATCTGGAAACACCATATATTTT	CTSSHPAGGQGVSGNTIYF
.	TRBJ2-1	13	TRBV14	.	TGTGCCAGCAGCCAAGATTCGGGCAATGAGCAGTTCTTC	CASSQDSGNEQFF
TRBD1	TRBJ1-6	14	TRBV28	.	TGTGCCAGCAGAGGGGACAGGGAAGTTTCACCCCTCCACTTT	CASRGDREVSPLHF
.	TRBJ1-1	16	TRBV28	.	TGTGCCAGCAGTTACGTTATCGGGAGGAGCAGGACTGAAGCTTTCTTT	CASSYVIGRSRTEAFF
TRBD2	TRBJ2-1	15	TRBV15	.	TGTGCCACCACCGGACTAGACAGCTACTACAATGAGCAGTTCTTC	CATTGLDSYYNEQFF
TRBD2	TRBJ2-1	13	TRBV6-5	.	TGTGCCAGCAAAGCGGGGGGGCCTGATGAGCAGTTCTTC	CASKAGGPDEQFF
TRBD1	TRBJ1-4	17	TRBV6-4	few	TGTGCCAGCAGTGACGAGGGGGCCGGGGCAACTAATGAAAAACTGTTTTTT	CASSDEGAGATNEKLFF
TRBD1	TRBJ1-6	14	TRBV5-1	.	TGCGCCAGCACCTGGGACAGGTATAATTCACCCCTCCACTTT	CASTWDRYNSPLHF
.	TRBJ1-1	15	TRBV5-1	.	TGCGCCAGCAGCTTGGTCGGCAGGGGCGACACTGAAGCTTTCTTT	CASSLVGRGDTEAFF
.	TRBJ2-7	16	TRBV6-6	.	TGTGCCAGCAGGGGACTAATCAGGGGTCAATCCTACGAGCAGTACTTC	CASRGLIRGQSYEQYF
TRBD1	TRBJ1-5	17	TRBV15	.	TGTGCCACCAGCAGAGACCTAACAGGGGATAGCAATCAGCCCCAGCATTTT	CATSRDLTGDSNQPQHF
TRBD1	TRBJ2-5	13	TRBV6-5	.	TGTGCCAGCAGGGGGACAGGGAGAGAGACCCAGTACTTC	CASRGTGRETQYF
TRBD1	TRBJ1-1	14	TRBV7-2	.	TGTGCCAGCAGCCCGGACAGGGGGAACACTGAAGCTTTCTTT	CASSPDRGNTEAFF
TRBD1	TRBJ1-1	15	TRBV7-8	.	TGTGCCAGCAGCTTTAGGGGACAGGGTCAAACTGAAGCTTTCTTT	CASSFRGQGQTEAFF
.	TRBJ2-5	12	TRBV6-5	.	TGTGCCAGCAGTTACGGGCGAGAGACCCAGTACTTC	CASSYGRETQYF
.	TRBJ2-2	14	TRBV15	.	TGTGCCACCAGCAGAGTAGGGGTTTTCGGGGAGCTGTTTTTT	CATSRVGVFGELFF
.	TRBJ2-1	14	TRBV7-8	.	TGTGCCAGCAGCTTGTTACAGGGCGGAAATGAGCAGTTCTTC	CASSLLQGGNEQFF
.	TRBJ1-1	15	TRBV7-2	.	TGTGCCAGCAGCCAAAGGGGGGGGCGATTCACTGAAGCTTTCTTT	CASSQRGGRFTEAFF
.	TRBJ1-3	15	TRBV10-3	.	TGTGCCATCAGTGAGTCCGGAGGTAGTGGAAACACCATATATTTT	CAISESGGSGNTIYF
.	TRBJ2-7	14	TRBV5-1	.	TGCGCCAGCAGCTCCCGCGGGACTTTATACGAGCAGTACTTC	CASSSRGTLYEQYF
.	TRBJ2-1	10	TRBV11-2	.	TGTGCCAGCAGCCAAAATGAGCAGTTCTTC	CASSQNEQFF
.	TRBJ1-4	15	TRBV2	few	TGTGCCAGCAGTGAAAGAGACTCAATTGGCGAAAAACTGTTTTTT	CASSERDSIGEKLFF
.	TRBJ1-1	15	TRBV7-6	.	TGTGCCAGCAGCTTAGCTACAGGTGATAACACTGAAGCTTTCTTT	CASSLATGDNTEAFF
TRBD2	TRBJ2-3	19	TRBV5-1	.	TGCGCCAGCGCCATTCCTGGGACTAGCGGGAGGGCCTCGGCAGATACGCAGTATTTT	CASAIPGTSGRASADTQYF
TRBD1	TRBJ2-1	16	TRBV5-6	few	TGTGCCAGCAGCTTTGTGGACAGGGAATCCGGCAATGAGCAGTTCTTC	CASSFVDRESGNEQFF
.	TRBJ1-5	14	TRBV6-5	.	TGTGCCAGCAGTTACGGCAGGGGAAATCAGCCCCAGCATTTT	CASSYGRGNQPQHF
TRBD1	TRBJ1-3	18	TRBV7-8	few	TGTGCCAGCAGCTTAACTGGGGGGACAGGACAATCTGGAAACACCATATATTTT	CASSLTGGTGQSGNTIYF
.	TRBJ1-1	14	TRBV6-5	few	TGTGCCAGCAGTTACTCACCGCCGGGTCAGTGGGCTTTCTTT	CASSYSPPGQWAFF
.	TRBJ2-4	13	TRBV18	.	TGTGCCAGCTCACCAGACAGTCTCACCATTCAGTACTTC	CASSPDSLTIQYF
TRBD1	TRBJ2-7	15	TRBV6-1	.	TGTGCCAGCAGTTCTTGGGGACAGGGAGTCTACGAGCAGTACTTC	CASSSWGQGVYEQYF
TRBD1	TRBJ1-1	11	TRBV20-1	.	TGCAGTGCTGGCGCGGGACAGGGAGCTTTCTTT	CSAGAGQGAFF
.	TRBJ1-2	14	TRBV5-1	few	TGCGCCAGCAGCTTGGGGACAGAGAACTATGGCTACACCTTC	CASSLGTENYGYTF
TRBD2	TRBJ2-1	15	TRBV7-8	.	TGTGCCAGCAGCCAGCGGGAGGGGGTGGGTAATGAGCAGTTCTTC	CASSQREGVGNEQFF